The 16 T cell receptor beta chains presented below share a single source sample, sequenced in a study of T cells expressing NK-cell markers. Each CDR3 protein gets one entry in TCRdb, which reprocessed the 5' RACE reads and gives no DNA. The specimen's table records about 460,000 distinct CDR3 sequences. The specimen sequenced was blood T cells: a sorted CD56 or NKG2C T cell subset, CD4+ or CD8+ T cells, or bulk PBMC T cells (not recorded which). The receptors stem from a woman aged 45-65 years in good health.

The J gene is TRBJ2-1, the V gene TRBV12-3 or TRBV12-4; TCRdb's D call, TRBD2, is unchecked because there is no DNA. The CDR3 runs 14 residues. CDR3 loop: CASSSGGPLNEQFF.

V gene TRBV6-5 combines with J gene TRBJ2-5. This CDR3 spans 13 amino acids. Germline CDR1 reads MNHEY; CDR2 reads SVGAGI. This CDR3 is CASMRQPKGAQYF.

The chain has TRBV6-1 and TRBJ2-1; the D call from TCRdb, TRBD1, cannot be confirmed without DNA. The germline V gene encodes CDR1 MNHNS and CDR2 SASEGT. The length of the CDR3 is 15 residues. The CDR3: CASSTDGGGYNEQFF.

V gene TRBV4-1 combines with J gene TRBJ2-5. This CDR3 contains 14 residues. Per the germline V gene, CDR1 is MGHRA and CDR2 is YSYEKL. CDR3 sequence: CASSQLEWGETQYF.

The V gene is TRBV10-3, the J gene TRBJ2-2; TCRdb picks TRBD1, but there is no DNA to check that call. The germline V gene has CDR1 ENHRY and CDR2 SYGVKD. The CDR3 has 16 amino acids. The CDR3 reads CAIKGGNKPNTGELFF.

This chain links TRBV20-1 with TRBJ1-3. Germline-derived CDR1 and CDR2 are DFQATT and SNEGSKA (reference sequence). This CDR3 is built from 13 residues. CDR3 residues: CSAGDEGGNTIYF.

The chain is built from TRBV20-1 and TRBJ2-5; TCRdb's D call, TRBD2, is unchecked because there is no DNA. Germline V gene data show CDR1 as DFQATT and CDR2 as SNEGSKA (reference sequence). The length of the CDR3 is 14 residues. CDR3 in amino acids: CSASRRLAQETQYF.

V is TRBV28 and J is TRBJ2-7; TCRdb designates TRBD1, a call that cannot be tested without DNA. This CDR3 is built from 16 residues. The germline V gene encodes CDR1 MDHEN and CDR2 SYDVKM. This chain's CDR3 is CASSPHRRGLSYEQYF. Complete variable domain (other parts from reference TRBV28 and TRBJ2-7): DVKVTQSSRYLVKRTGEKVFLECVQDMDHENMFWYRQDPGLGLRLIYFSYDVKMKEKGDIPEGYSVSREKKERFSLILESASTNQTSMYLCASSPHRRGLSYEQYFGPGTRLTVT.

The V call is TRBV5-5, the J call TRBJ1-1; with no DNA, the TCRdb D assignment of TRBD1 cannot be verified. Germline loops: CDR1 SGHKS, CDR2 YYEKEE (reference sequence). This CDR3 is 12 amino acids long. The CDR3 sequence is CASSLDTGQAFF.

J is TRBJ1-1 and V is TRBV7-9. The length of the CDR3 is 14 residues. Looked up from germline, CDR1 is SEHNR and CDR2 is FQNEAQ (reference sequence). The CDR3 region is CASTNRGFDTEAFF.

This chain connects TRBV6-5 to TRBJ2-7; TCRdb proposes TRBD2, but this gene call is untestable without DNA. In germline, CDR1 is MNHEY, CDR2 SVGAGI. This CDR3 is built from 13 residues. CDR3 loop: CASRPSGYYEQYF.

The V and J genes are TRBV12-3 or TRBV12-4 and TRBJ2-3; TCRdb gives TRBD1 as the D gene, but with no DNA this cannot be confirmed. The CDR3 loop spans 16 amino acids. CDR3 region: CASSPGTPPFSRTQYF.

This sequence joins TRBV20-1 and TRBJ2-1; the D call of TRBD2 rests on TCRdb alone, since no DNA is present to check it. The CDR3 is 13 residues long. Germline CDR1 reads DFQATT; CDR2 reads SNEGSKA (reference sequence). The CDR3 is CSARVSLTNEQFF.

V gene TRBV11-2 combines with J gene TRBJ2-5; absent DNA, TCRdb's TRBD2 call cannot be checked. In germline, CDR1 is SGHAT, CDR2 FQNNGV. This CDR3 is 15 amino acids long. This CDR3 reads CASSLDSGGIQTQYF.

V and J are TRBV12-3 or TRBV12-4 and TRBJ2-3; TCRdb picks TRBD2, but there is no DNA to check that call. The CDR3 extends over 13 amino acids. Here the CDR3 reads CASSLIGGDTQYF.

V gene TRBV4-1 combines with J gene TRBJ1-1; TCRdb designates TRBD1, a call that cannot be tested without DNA. The CDR3 contains 15 residues. CDR1 and CDR2 (germline): MGHRA, YSYEKL. The chain's CDR3 is CASRTGSRTNTEAFF.